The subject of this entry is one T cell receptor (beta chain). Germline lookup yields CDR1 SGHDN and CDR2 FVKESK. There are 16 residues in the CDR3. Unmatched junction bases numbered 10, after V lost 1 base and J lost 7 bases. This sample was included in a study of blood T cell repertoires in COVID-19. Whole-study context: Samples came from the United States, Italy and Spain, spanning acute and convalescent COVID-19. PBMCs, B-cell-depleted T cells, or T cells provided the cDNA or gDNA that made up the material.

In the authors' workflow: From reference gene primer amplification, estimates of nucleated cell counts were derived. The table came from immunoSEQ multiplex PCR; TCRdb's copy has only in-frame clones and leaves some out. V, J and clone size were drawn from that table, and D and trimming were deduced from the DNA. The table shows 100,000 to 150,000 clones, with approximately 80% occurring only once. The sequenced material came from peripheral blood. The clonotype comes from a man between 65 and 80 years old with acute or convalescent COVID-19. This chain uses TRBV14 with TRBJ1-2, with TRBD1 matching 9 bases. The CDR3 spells CASSQARLGQGFGYTF. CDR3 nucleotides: TGTGCCAGCAGCCAAGCGCGCCTGGGACAGGGCTTTGGCTACACCTTC.